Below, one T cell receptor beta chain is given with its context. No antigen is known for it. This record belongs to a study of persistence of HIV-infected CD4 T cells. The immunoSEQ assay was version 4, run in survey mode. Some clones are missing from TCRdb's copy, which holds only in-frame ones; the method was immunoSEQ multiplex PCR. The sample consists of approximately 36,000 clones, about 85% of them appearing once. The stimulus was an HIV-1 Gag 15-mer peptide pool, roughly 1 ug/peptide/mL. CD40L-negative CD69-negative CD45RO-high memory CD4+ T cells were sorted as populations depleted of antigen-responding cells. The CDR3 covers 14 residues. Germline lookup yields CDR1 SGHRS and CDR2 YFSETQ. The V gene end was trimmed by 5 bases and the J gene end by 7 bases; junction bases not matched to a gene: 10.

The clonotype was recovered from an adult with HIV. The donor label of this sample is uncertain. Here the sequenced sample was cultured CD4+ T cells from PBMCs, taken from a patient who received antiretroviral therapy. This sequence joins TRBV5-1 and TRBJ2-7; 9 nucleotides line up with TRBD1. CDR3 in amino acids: CASRSQGAVREQYF. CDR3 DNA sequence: TGCGCCAGCAGGTCACAGGGGGCTGTGCGGGAGCAGTACTTC.